Detailed here is one TCR beta chain. What it recognizes is unknown. Sequencing was performed with immunoSEQ multiplex PCR; in TCRdb, only in-frame clones are kept and a portion is missing. The sample includes more than 90,000 clones, about four fifths of them seen just once. Germline V lookup: CDR1 KGHSH, CDR2 LQKENI. V gave up 6 bases and J gave up 8 bases, with 13 bases separating them. This CDR3 comprises 12 residues. The sample belongs to a study of T cell responses to AZD1222 COVID-19 vaccine. Study-level points and caveats: CD4 TCRs covered the whole spike, strongest at regions 160-218 and 743-854. Increases in Spike-specific TCR breadth and depth were seen after two AZD1222 doses.

The source was peripheral blood, collected on day 0 of AZD1222 vaccination. The chain joins TRBV18 to TRBJ1-2; possibly TRBD1 for D (6 bases). This clonotype originated in an adult in good health. The CDR3: CASSLDSGGYTF. CDR3 in DNA: TGTGCCAGCTCTTTGGACAGTGGGGGCTACACCTTC.